In this sample, the clone carrying this T cell receptor beta chain turned up many times. This sample was taken from a study of identical twins. Germline lookup yields CDR1 SGHTA and CDR2 FQGTGA. This CDR3 has 15 residues. The J segment lost 3 bases and the V segment lost 1 base, leaving 1 base of the junction unmatched. TCRdb passed the 5' RACE reads through MiXCR, listing each CDR3 protein once. This sample has about 470,000 distinct CDR3 sequences, with 20% to 25% found just once. These same records also appear under a second study, on T cells expressing NK-cell markers.

This clonotype was obtained from a woman aged 18-30 years in good health. J is TRBJ2-3 and V is TRBV7-3, with 10 bases lining up with TRBD2. Specimen: CD4+ T cells sorted from blood. Written as DNA, the CDR3 is TGTGCCAGCAGCTTAATGGGACTAGCGACAGATACGCAGTATTTT. It translates to CASSLMGLATDTQYF.